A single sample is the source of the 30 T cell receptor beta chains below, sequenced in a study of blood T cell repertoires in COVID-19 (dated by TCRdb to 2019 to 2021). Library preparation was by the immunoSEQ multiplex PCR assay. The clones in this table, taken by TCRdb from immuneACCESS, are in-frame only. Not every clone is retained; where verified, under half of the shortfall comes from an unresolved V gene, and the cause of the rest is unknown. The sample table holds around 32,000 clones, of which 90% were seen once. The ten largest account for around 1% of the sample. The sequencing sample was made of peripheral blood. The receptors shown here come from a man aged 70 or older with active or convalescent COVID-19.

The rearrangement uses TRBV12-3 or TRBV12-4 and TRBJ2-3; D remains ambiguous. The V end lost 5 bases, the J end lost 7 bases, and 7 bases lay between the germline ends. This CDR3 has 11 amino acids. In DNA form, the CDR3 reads TGTGCCAGCAGTCCTTTTAATACGCAGTATTTT. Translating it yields CASSPFNTQYF.

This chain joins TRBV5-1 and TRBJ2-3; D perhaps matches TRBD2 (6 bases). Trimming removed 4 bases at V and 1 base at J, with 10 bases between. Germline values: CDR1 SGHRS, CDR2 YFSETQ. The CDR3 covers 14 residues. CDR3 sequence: CASSPGVGTDTQYF. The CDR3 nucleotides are TGCGCCAGCAGCCCGGGGGTTGGCACAGATACGCAGTATTTT.

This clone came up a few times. The CDR3 DNA follows: TGTGCCAGCAGGCTTAGGGGGCAGATGAACACTGAAGCTTTCTTT. It is translated as CASRLRGQMNTEAFF. The chain carries TRBV7-2 and TRBJ1-1; the match to TRBD1 covers 7 bases. The CDR3 totals 15 residues. After removal of 6 bases from V and 0 bases from J, the junction contained 7 bases not matched to a gene. CDR1 is SGHTA and CDR2 is FQGNSA in the germline V gene.

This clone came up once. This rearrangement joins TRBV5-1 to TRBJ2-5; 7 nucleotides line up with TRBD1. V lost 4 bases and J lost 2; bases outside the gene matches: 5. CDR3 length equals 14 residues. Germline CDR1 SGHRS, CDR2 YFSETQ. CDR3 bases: TGCGCCAGCAGCCCGGGACAGATTCAAGAGACCCAGTACTTC. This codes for CASSPGQIQETQYF.

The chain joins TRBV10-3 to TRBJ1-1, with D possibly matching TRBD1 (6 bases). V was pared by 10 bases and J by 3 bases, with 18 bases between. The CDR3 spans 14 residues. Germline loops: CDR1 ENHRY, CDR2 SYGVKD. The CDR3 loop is CATSVIGGDTEAFF. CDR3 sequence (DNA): TGTGCCACCTCCGTTATAGGGGGGGACACTGAAGCTTTCTTT.

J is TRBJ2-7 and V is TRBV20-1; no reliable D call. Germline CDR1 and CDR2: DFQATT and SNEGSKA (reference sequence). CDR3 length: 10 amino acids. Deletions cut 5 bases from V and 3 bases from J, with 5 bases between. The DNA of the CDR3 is TGCAGTGCTCTTCTCTACGAGCAGTACTTC. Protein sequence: CSALLYEQYF.

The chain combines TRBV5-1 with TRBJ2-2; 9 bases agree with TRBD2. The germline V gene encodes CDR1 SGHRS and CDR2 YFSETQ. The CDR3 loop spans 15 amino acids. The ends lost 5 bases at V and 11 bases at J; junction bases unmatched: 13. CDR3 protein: CASSPTQTSGRELFF. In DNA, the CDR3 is TGCGCCAGCAGTCCCACCCAGACTAGCGGCAGAGAGCTGTTTTTT.

The CDR3 DNA is TGTGCCAGCTCACCAGGGGGCCACTATGGCTACACCTTC. This translates into CASSPGGHYGYTF. The chain employs TRBV18 and TRBJ1-2, with a possible D match to TRBD1 (6 bases). There are 13 residues in the CDR3. Germline CDR1 and CDR2: KGHSH and LQKENI. V was clipped by 2 bases and J by 3 bases, with 7 bases between them.

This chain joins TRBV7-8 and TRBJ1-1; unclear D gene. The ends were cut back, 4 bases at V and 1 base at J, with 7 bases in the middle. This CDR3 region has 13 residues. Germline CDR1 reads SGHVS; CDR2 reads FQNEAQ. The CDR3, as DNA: TGTGCCAGCAGCTCCCAGGAGAACACTGAAGCTTTCTTT. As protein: CASSSQENTEAFF. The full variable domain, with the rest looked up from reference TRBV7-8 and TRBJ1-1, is GAGVSQSPRYKVAKRGQDVALRCDPISGHVSLFWYQQALGQGPEFLTYFQNEAQLDKSGLPSDRFFAERPEGSVSTLKIQRTQQEDSAVYLCASSSQENTEAFFGQGTRLTVV.

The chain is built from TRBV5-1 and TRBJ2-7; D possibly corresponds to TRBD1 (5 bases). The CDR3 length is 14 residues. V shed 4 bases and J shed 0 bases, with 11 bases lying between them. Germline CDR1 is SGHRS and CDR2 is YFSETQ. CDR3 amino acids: CASSLTAGSYEQYF. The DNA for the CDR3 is TGCGCCAGCAGCCTGACAGCTGGCTCCTACGAGCAGTACTTC. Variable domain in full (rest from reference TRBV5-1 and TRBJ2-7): KAGVTQTPRYLIKTRGQQVTLSCSPISGHRSVSWYQQTPGQGLQFLFEYFSETQRNKGNFPGRFSGRQFSNSRSEMNVSTLELGDSALYLCASSLTAGSYEQYFGPGTRLTVT.

CDR3 sequence reads: CSVELGGYEQYF. For the CDR3, the DNA is TGCAGCGTTGAACTAGGAGGGTACGAGCAGTACTTC. This rearrangement joins TRBV29-1 to TRBJ2-7; possible D gene TRBD2, 6 bases. There are 12 residues in the CDR3. Germline V gene data show CDR1 as SQVTM and CDR2 as ANQGSEA. The V end was cut by 2 bases, the J end by 4 bases, with 9 bases between.

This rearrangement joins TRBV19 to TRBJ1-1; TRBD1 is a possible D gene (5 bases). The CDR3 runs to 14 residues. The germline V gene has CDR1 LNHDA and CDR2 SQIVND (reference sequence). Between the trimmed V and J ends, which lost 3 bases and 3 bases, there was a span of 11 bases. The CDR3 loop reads CASSIGGRYTEAFF. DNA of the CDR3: TGTGCCAGTAGTATCGGGGGACGTTACACTGAAGCTTTCTTT.

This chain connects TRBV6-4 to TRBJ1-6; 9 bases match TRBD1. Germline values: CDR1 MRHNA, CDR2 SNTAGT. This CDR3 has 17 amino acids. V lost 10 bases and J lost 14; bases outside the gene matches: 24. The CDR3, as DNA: TGTGCCACCAAGAGGCCCCACTCGGACAGGGGCCCTCGAGCCCTCCACTTT. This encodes CATKRPHSDRGPRALHF.

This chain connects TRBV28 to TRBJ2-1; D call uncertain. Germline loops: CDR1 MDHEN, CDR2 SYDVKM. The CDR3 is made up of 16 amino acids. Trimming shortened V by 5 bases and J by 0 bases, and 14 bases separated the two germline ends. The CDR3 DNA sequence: TGTGCCAGCAGTCCCCGACTCCTTAGCTCCTACAATGAGCAGTTCTTC. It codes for CASSPRLLSSYNEQFF.

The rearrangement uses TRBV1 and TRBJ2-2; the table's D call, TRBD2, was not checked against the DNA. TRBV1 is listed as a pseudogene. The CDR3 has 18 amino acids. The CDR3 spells CTSSHLLGGGANTGELFF. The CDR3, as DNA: TGCACCAGCAGCCACCTCCTCGGGGGGGGCGCGAACACCGGGGAGCTGTTTTTT.

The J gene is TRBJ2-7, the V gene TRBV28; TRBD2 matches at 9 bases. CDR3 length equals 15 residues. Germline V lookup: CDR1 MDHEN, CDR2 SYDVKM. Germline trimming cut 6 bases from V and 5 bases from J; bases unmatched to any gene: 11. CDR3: CASRRGSGGDDEQYF. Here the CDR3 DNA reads TGTGCCAGCAGGCGGGGTAGCGGGGGAGACGACGAGCAGTACTTC.

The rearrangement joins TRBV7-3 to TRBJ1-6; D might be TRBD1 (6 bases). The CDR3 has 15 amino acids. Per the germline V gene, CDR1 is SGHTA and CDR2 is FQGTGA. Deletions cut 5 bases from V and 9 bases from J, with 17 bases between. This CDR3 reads CASSPQAGASSPLHF. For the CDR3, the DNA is TGTGCCAGCAGCCCTCAGGCGGGGGCAAGTTCACCCCTCCACTTT.

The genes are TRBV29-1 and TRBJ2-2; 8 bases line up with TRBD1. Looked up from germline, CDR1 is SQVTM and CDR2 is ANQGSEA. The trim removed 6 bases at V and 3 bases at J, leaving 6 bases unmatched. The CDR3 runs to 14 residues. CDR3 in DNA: TGCAGCGTCCCCGGACAGGGATACACCGGGGAGCTGTTTTTT. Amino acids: CSVPGQGYTGELFF.

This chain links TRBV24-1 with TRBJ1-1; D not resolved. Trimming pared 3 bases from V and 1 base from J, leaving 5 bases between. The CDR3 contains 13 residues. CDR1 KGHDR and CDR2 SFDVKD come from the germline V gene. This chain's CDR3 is CATSDPGNTEAFF. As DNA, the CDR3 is TGTGCCACCAGTGATCCAGGGAACACTGAAGCTTTCTTT.

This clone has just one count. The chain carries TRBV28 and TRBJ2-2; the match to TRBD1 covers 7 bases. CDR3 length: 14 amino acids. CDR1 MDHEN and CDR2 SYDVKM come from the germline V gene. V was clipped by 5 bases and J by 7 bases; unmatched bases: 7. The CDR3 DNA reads TGTGCCAGCAGTGCGAGGGGGCGCATCGGGGAGCTGTTTTTT. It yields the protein CASSARGRIGELFF. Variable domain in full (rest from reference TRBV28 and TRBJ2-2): DVKVTQSSRYLVKRTGEKVFLECVQDMDHENMFWYRQDPGLGLRLIYFSYDVKMKEKGDIPEGYSVSREKKERFSLILESASTNQTSMYLCASSARGRIGELFFGEGSRLTVL.

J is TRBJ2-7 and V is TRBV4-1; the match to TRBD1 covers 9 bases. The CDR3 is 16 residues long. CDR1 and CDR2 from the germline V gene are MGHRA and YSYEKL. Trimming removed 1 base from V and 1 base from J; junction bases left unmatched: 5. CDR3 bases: TGCGCCAGCAGCCAAGGTAGGGGACAGGGTTCCTACGAGCAGTACTTC. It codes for CASSQGRGQGSYEQYF.

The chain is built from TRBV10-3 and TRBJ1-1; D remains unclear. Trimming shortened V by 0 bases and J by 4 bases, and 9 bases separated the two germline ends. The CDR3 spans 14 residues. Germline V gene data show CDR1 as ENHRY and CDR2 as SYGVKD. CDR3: CAISESAAATEAFF. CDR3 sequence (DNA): TGTGCCATCAGTGAGTCGGCGGCAGCCACTGAAGCTTTCTTT.

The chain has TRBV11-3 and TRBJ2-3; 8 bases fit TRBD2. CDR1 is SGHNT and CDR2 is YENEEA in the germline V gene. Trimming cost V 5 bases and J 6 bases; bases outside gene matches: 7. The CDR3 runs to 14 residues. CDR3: CASSQAGARDTQYF. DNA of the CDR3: TGTGCCAGCAGCCAAGCGGGAGCACGGGATACGCAGTATTTT.

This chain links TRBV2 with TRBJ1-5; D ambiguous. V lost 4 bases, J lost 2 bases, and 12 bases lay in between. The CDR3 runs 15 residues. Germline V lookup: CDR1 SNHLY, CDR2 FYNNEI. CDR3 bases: TGTGCCAGCAGTGCCCAATCCGGGGGCAATCAGCCCCAGCATTTT. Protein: CASSAQSGGNQPQHF.

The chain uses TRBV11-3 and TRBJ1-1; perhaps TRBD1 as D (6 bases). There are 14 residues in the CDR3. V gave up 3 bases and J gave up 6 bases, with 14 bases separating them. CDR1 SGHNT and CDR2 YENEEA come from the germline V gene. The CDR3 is CASSLETGFPEAFF. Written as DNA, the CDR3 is TGTGCCAGCAGCTTGGAGACAGGCTTCCCTGAAGCTTTCTTT.

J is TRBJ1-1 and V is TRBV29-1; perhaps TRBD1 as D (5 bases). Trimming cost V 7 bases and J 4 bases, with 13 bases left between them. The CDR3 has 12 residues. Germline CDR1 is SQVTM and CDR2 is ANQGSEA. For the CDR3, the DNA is TGCAGCGGGGCGGGGAGGGGCACTGAAGCTTTCTTT. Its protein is CSGAGRGTEAFF.

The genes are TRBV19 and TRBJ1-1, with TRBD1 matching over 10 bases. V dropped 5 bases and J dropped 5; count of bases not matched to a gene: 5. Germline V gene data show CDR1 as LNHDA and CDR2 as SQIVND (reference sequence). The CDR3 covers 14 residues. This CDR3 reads CASSATGGETEAFF. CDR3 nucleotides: TGTGCCAGTAGTGCGACAGGGGGCGAAACTGAAGCTTTCTTT. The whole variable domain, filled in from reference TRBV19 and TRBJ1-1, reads DGGITQSPKYLFRKEGQNVTLSCEQNLNHDAMYWYRQDPGQGLRLIYYSQIVNDFQKGDIAEGYSVSREKKESFPLTVTSAQKNPTAFYLCASSATGGETEAFFGQGTRLTVV.

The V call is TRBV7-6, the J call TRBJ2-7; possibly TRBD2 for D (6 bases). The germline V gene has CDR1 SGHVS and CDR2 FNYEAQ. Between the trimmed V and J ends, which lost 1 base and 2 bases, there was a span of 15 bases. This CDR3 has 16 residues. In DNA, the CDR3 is TGTGCCAGCAGCTTAGGTCTGGCGGGAATACCCTACGAGCAGTACTTC. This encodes CASSLGLAGIPYEQYF.

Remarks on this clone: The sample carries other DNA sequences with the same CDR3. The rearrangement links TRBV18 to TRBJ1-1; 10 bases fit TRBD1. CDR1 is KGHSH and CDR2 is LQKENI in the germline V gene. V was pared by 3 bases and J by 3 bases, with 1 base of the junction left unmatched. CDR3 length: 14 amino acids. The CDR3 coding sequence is TGTGCCAGCTCACCGGGGACAGGGGACACTGAAGCTTTCTTT. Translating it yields CASSPGTGDTEAFF.

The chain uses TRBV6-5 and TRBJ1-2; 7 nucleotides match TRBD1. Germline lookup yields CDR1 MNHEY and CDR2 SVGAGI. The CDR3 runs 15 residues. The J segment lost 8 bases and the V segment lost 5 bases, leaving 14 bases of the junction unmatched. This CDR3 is CASSIRIEGAGGYTF. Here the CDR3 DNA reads TGTGCCAGCAGTATCCGAATTGAGGGGGCTGGAGGCTACACCTTC.